This T cell receptor (beta chain) came from a study of preoperative IRX-2 immunotherapy in early breast cancer. Some clones are missing from TCRdb's copy, which holds only in-frame ones; the method was immunoSEQ multiplex PCR. The data contain 30,000 to 35,000 clones, over 80% of them seen just once; the ten biggest clones take up approximately 2.7%. Treatment in this sample: preoperative locoregional IRX-2 cytokine immunotherapy. Patients received preoperative, locoregional IRX-2 cytokine immunotherapy in a phase Ib study. Germline V gene sequence: CDR1 MNHEY, CDR2 SMNVEV (reference sequence). V lost 0 bases to trimming and J lost 7 bases, with 6 bases between them. CDR3 length: 13 residues.

The TCR comes from a human donor with breast cancer. The sequencing here drew on lymph node tissue, taken from a patient treated with IRX-2 immunotherapy. The gene calls are TRBV27 and TRBJ2-2; D remains unclear. CDR3 sequence: CASSLSRSGELFF. For the CDR3, the DNA is TGTGCCAGCAGTTTATCGAGGAGCGGGGAGCTGTTTTTT.